The TCR beta chain under discussion was sequenced for a study of low-dose radiotherapy and immunotherapy resistance in tumors. TRAV- and TRBV-specific primers were used for first-strand cDNA, which covered alpha and beta chains. PCR amplification of the TCRs was performed with Phusion for 20 to 25 PCR cycles, and it relied on a constant-region primer together with a V-primer adapter. MiXCR, run by TCRdb on the reads, gives a single entry per CDR3 protein. The sample includes approximately 45,000 distinct CDR3 sequences, about 25% of them seen just once. This clonotype has a count of ten or more. As to time point: after trial treatment. Stated treatment: LDRT plus nivolumab, ipilimumab, low-dose cyclophosphamide and aspirin (RACIN trial). Material: PBMCs, obtained after low-dose radiotherapy plus immunotherapy. This TCR derives from a male donor with prostate cancer.

Written as DNA, the CDR3 is TGTGCCAGCAGCGATGACGGACGTACTGGTAATGAGCAGTTCTTC. Protein product: CASSDDGRTGNEQFF. The chain carries TRBV11-2 and TRBJ2-1, with D unresolved. Trimming left V 5 bases short and J 7 bases short, with 18 bases between. There are 15 residues in the CDR3. Per germline, CDR1 SGHAT and CDR2 FQNNGV. Based on the CDR3 plus reference TRBV11-2 and TRBJ2-1, the full variable domain is EAGVAQSPRYKIIEKRQSVAFWCNPISGHATLYWYQQILGQGPKLLIQFQNNGVVDDSQLPKDRFSAERLKGVDSTLKIQPAKLEDSAVYLCASSDDGRTGNEQFFGPGTRLTVL.